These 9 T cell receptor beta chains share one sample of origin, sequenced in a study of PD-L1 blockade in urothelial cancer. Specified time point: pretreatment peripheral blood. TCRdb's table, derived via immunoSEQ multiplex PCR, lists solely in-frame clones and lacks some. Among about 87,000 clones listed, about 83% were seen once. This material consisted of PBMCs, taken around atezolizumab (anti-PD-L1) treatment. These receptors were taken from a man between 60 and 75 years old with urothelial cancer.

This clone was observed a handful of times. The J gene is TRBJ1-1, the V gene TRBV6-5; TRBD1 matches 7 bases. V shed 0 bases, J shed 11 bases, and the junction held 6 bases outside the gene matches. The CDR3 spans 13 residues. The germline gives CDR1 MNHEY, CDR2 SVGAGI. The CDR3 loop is CASSYSRQGFAFF. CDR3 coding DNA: TGTGCCAGCAGTTACTCGAGACAGGGCTTTGCTTTCTTT.

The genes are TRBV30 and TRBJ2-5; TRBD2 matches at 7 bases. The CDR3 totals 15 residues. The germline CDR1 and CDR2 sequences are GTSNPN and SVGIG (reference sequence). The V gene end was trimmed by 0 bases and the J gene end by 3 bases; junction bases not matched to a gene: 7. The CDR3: CAWSVGLADKETQYF. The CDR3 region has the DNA TGTGCCTGGAGTGTAGGGCTAGCGGATAAAGAGACCCAGTACTTC.

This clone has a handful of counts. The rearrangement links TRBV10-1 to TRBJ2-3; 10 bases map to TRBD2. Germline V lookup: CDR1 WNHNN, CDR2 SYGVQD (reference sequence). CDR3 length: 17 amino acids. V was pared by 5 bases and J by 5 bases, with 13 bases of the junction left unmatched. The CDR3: CASSSTIAGGGGDTQYF. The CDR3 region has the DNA TGCGCCAGCAGTTCTACTATAGCGGGAGGAGGAGGAGATACGCAGTATTTT.

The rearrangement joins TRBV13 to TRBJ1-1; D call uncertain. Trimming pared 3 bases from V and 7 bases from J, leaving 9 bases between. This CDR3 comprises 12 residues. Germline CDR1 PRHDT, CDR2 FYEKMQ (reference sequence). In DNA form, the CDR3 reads TGTGCCAGCAGCTTTTCGGTAAATGAAGCTTTCTTT. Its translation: CASSFSVNEAFF.

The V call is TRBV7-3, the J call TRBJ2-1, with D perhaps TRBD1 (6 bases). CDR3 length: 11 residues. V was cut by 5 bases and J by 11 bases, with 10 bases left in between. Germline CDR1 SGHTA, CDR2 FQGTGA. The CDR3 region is CASSQGPQQFF. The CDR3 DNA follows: TGTGCCAGCAGCCAGGGGCCCCAGCAGTTCTTC.

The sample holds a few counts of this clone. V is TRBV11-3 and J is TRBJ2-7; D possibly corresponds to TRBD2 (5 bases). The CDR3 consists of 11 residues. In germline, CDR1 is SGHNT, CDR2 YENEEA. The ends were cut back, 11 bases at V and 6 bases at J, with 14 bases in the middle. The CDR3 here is CARRNGLEQYF. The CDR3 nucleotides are TGTGCCCGGAGGAACGGCCTCGAGCAGTACTTC.

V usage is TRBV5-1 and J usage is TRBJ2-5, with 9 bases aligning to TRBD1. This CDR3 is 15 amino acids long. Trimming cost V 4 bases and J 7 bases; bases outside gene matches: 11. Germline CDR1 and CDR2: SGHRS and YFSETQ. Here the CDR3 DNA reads TGCGCCAGCAGCGCCGGGACAGGGAATGAGGTGACCCAGTACTTC. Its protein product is CASSAGTGNEVTQYF.

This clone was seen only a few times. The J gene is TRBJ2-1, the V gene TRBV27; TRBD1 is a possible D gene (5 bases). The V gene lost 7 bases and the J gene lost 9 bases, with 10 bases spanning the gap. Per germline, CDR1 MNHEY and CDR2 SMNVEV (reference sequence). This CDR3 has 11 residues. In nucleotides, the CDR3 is TGTGCCAGCATCCTTCAGGGTGAGCAGTTCTTC. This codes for CASILQGEQFF.

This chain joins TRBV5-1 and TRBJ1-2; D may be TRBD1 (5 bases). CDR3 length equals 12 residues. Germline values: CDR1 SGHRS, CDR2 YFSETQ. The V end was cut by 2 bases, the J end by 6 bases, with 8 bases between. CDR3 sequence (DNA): TGCGCCAGCAGCTTATCGGGGGATGGCTACACCTTC. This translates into CASSLSGDGYTF.